The text below deals with one T cell receptor beta chain. Germline V CDR1 and CDR2: MNHEY, SVGEGT. Between the trimmed V and J ends, which lost 2 bases and 4 bases, there was a span of 14 bases. This CDR3 comprises 15 residues. These data come from a study of T cell responses to AZD1222 COVID-19 vaccine. The protocol was immunoSEQ multiplex PCR, while the TCRdb copy is restricted to in-frame clones and leaves out a portion. The sample lists over 150,000 clones, roughly nine tenths occurring once. The chain couples TRBV6-2 or TRBV6-3 to TRBJ2-5, with unresolved D. Sequences were derived from peripheral blood, sampled 28 days after the second AZD1222 dose. The TCR was taken from an adult who received the AZD1222 COVID-19 vaccine. CDR3 coding DNA: TGTGCCAGCAGTTACCGGGCGGAGCAGACAGAGACCCAGTACTTC. Its protein is CASSYRAEQTETQYF.